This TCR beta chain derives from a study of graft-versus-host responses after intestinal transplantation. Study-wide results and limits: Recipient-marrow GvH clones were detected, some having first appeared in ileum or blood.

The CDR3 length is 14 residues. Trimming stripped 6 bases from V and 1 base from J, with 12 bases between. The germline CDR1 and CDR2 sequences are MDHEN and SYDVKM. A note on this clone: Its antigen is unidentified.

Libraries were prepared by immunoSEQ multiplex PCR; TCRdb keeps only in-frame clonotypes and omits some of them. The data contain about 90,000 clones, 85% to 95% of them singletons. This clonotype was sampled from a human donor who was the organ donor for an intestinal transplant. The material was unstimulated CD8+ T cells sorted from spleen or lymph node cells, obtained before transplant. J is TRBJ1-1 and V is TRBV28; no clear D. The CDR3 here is CASSGSEGNTEAFF. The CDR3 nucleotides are TGTGCCAGCAGCGGGTCGGAGGGGAACACTGAAGCTTTCTTT.